Below, one TCR beta chain is given with its context. What it binds is unknown. Profiling relied on immunoSEQ multiplex PCR, and the TCRdb table lists in-frame clones only, not all of them. The table includes 150,000 to 200,000 clones, 93% detected once. This sample was included in a study of T cell responses to AZD1222 COVID-19 vaccine. Overall study findings and caveats: It should be noted that donors were predominantly white British and more often female, and clonal diversity was possibly underestimated.

The J segment lost 10 bases and the V segment lost 5 bases, leaving 25 bases of the junction unmatched. The CDR3 has 19 residues. Per germline, CDR1 SGHVS and CDR2 FNYEAQ. The specimen comprised peripheral blood, sampled on day 0 of AZD1222 vaccination. The J gene is TRBJ2-1, the V gene TRBV7-6; 8 nucleotides line up with TRBD2. The TCR originated in an adult in good health. DNA of the CDR3: TGTGCCAGCAGCCTCACCGACGCGAGATCCGGGACTAGGTTCTTCGAGCAGTTCTTC. It translates to CASSLTDARSGTRFFEQFF.